Listed here are 22 T cell receptor beta chains from one sample, sequenced in a study of T cell responses to AZD1222 COVID-19 vaccine. Measured with immunoSEQ multiplex PCR; TCRdb has only the in-frame clones, and not every one. The data show 100,000 or so clones, around 83% seen once. The source material was peripheral blood, sampled 28 days after the second AZD1222 dose. These receptors were collected from an adult who received the AZD1222 COVID-19 vaccine.

The CDR3 reads CATGGGRNEQFF. CDR3 nucleotide sequence: TGTGCCACCGGGGGAGGGAGAAATGAGCAGTTCTTC. The chain carries TRBV12-3 or TRBV12-4 and TRBJ2-1; 7 bases match TRBD2. The CDR3 covers 12 residues. Trimming took 10 bases from V and 7 from J; bases not matched to a gene: 7.

V and J are TRBV5-1 and TRBJ1-5, with D maybe TRBD1 (5 bases). CDR1 SGHRS and CDR2 YFSETQ come from the germline V gene. V was cut by 4 bases and J by 2 bases, with 13 bases left in between. The CDR3 length is 15 residues. Written as DNA, the CDR3 is TGCGCCAGCAGCACCCTAGGGGACGGCAATCAGCCCCAGCATTTT. Encoded protein: CASSTLGDGNQPQHF.

The chain employs TRBV7-6 and TRBJ2-1; possibly TRBD2 for D (6 bases). Trimming took off 1 base at V and 5 bases at J, with 12 bases between the two ends. CDR3 length equals 15 residues. Germline CDR1 SGHVS, CDR2 FNYEAQ. The DNA of the CDR3 is TGTGCCAGCAGCTTAGGAATAGCGGCGAACAATGAGCAGTTCTTC. This sequence encodes CASSLGIAANNEQFF.

This chain joins TRBV13 and TRBJ1-5, with unresolved D. V shed 0 bases and J shed 1 base, with 1 base lying between them. The V gene's germline CDR1 is PRHDT and CDR2 FYEKMQ (reference sequence). The CDR3 has 13 residues. CDR3 residues: CASSLGSNQPQHF. The CDR3 DNA is TGTGCCAGCAGCTTAGGGAGCAATCAGCCCCAGCATTTT.

This chain uses TRBV11-2 with TRBJ2-7; D not resolved. Deletions cut 4 bases from V and 5 bases from J, with 12 bases between. The CDR3 consists of 13 residues. Germline V gene sequence: CDR1 SGHAT, CDR2 FQNNGV. The CDR3 loop reads CASSSTRYHEQYF. For the CDR3, the DNA is TGTGCCAGCAGCTCAACCCGGTACCACGAGCAGTACTTC. Full variable domain (rest looked up from reference TRBV11-2 and TRBJ2-7): EAGVAQSPRYKIIEKRQSVAFWCNPISGHATLYWYQQILGQGPKLLIQFQNNGVVDDSQLPKDRFSAERLKGVDSTLKIQPAKLEDSAVYLCASSSTRYHEQYFGPGTRLTVT.

V usage is TRBV11-1 and J usage is TRBJ2-1; no reliable D call. The CDR3 is 15 amino acids. The germline V and J ends were trimmed by 2 bases and 4 bases, with 12 bases remaining between them. CDR1 is SGHAT and CDR2 is FQDESV in the germline V gene (reference sequence). CDR3 sequence reads: CASSLLPSGYNEQFF. The CDR3 DNA sequence: TGTGCCAGCAGCTTATTACCATCGGGTTACAATGAGCAGTTCTTC.

This sequence joins TRBV5-1 and TRBJ2-1; D is undetermined. This CDR3 has 11 amino acids. Trimming stripped 2 bases from V and 7 bases from J, with 4 bases between. CDR1 and CDR2 from the germline V gene are SGHRS and YFSETQ. The CDR3, as DNA: TGCGCCAGCAGCTTACGGAATGAGCAGTTCTTC. Its translation: CASSLRNEQFF.

The rearrangement uses TRBV18 and TRBJ2-7; D uncertain. Germline V gives CDR1 KGHSH, CDR2 LQKENI. The CDR3 covers 15 residues. The ends were cut back, 3 bases at V and 0 bases at J, with 12 bases in the middle. This CDR3 reads CASSPNQKGSYEQYF. In DNA form, the CDR3 reads TGTGCCAGCTCACCCAATCAGAAGGGCTCCTACGAGCAGTACTTC.

The CDR3 nucleotides read TGTGCCATTGGGACAGGGCAGGGAGGAAGATCACCCCTCCACTTT. Translation: CAIGTGQGGRSPLHF. This chain links TRBV10-3 with TRBJ1-6, with 9 nucleotides matching TRBD1. CDR1 ENHRY and CDR2 SYGVKD come from the germline V gene. V lost 9 bases, J lost 10 bases, and 13 bases stayed unmatched. The CDR3 loop spans 15 amino acids.

The chain recombines TRBV6-5 with TRBJ1-5; D call uncertain. Per the germline V gene, CDR1 is MNHEY and CDR2 is SVGAGI. Trimming pared 7 bases from V and 0 bases from J, leaving 10 bases between. The CDR3 extends over 14 amino acids. The CDR3 nucleotides are TGTGCCAGCATTGTATTTGGTAGCAATCAGCCCCAGCATTTT. Amino acids: CASIVFGSNQPQHF.

The chain uses TRBV23-1 and TRBJ2-7; 11 nucleotides agree with TRBD1. TRBV23-1 is flagged as an ORF with uncertain function. The CDR3 extends over 18 amino acids. V gave up 3 bases and J gave up 3 bases; unmatched junction bases: 13. The CDR3 DNA reads TGCGCCAGCAGTCACACCCCGCCAGGACAGGGGGCTGGCTACGAGCAGTACTTC. It is translated as CASSHTPPGQGAGYEQYF.

This clone was recorded once. This chain uses TRBV10-1 with TRBJ2-7; 9 bases align to TRBD2. Germline values: CDR1 WNHNN, CDR2 SYGVQD (reference sequence). V was pared by 0 bases and J by 2 bases, with 2 bases of the junction left unmatched. The CDR3 is 15 residues long. The CDR3 DNA follows: TGCGCCAGCAGTGAGTCGGCGGGAGGGACCTACGAGCAGTACTTC. Protein: CASSESAGGTYEQYF.

The chain links TRBV7-9 to TRBJ1-2; D is unclear. The CDR3 loop spans 13 amino acids. In germline, CDR1 is SEHNR, CDR2 FQNEAQ (reference sequence). V was cut by 3 bases and J by 3 bases, with 8 bases left in between. The CDR3 loop reads CASSLGSYYGYTF. CDR3 coding DNA: TGTGCCAGCAGCTTGGGCAGCTACTATGGCTACACCTTC.

V usage is TRBV7-2 and J usage is TRBJ2-7, with 10 bases lining up with TRBD1. The germline gives CDR1 SGHTA, CDR2 FQGNSA. This CDR3 region has 14 residues. V was pared by 7 bases and J by 2 bases, with 5 bases of the junction left unmatched. DNA of the CDR3: TGTGCCAGCACGCCGGGACAGGGGCCCTACGAGCAGTACTTC. This encodes CASTPGQGPYEQYF.

This clone has more than one count but fewer than ten. This chain uses TRBV6-1 with TRBJ2-7, with unresolved D. In germline, CDR1 is MNHNS, CDR2 SASEGT. V was pared by 2 bases and J by 6 bases, with 5 bases between. The CDR3 contains 11 residues. The CDR3 DNA reads TGTGCCAGCAGTGAAAGGATCGAGCAGTACTTC. It is translated as CASSERIEQYF.

V and J are TRBV9 and TRBJ1-3; possible D gene TRBD1, 6 bases. Trimming removed 4 bases from V and 4 bases from J, with 15 bases in between. The CDR3 totals 15 residues. Germline lookup yields CDR1 SGDLS and CDR2 YYNGEE. The CDR3 region is CASSSGDTYGNTIYF. CDR3 coding DNA: TGTGCCAGCAGCTCCGGGGACACTTACGGAAACACCATATATTTT.

The chain couples TRBV25-1 to TRBJ1-2; D is perhaps TRBD1 (6 bases). The CDR3 length is 15 residues. Between the trimmed V and J ends, which lost 6 bases and 1 base, there was a span of 15 bases. Germline CDR1 MGHDK, CDR2 SYGVNS. The CDR3 sequence is CASRGALGFNYGYTF. CDR3 in DNA: TGTGCCAGCAGGGGGGCCCTCGGGTTTAACTATGGCTACACCTTC.

The chain combines TRBV28 with TRBJ1-4, with D maybe TRBD1 (5 bases). Trimming shortened V by 6 bases and J by 0 bases, and 8 bases separated the two germline ends. Germline CDR1 reads MDHEN; CDR2 reads SYDVKM. The CDR3 runs to 14 residues. CDR3 DNA: TGTGCCAGCAGAGGGGCGGCAACTAATGAAAAACTGTTTTTT. This translates into CASRGAATNEKLFF.

The V and J genes are TRBV5-5 and TRBJ1-2; no firm D call. Germline-derived CDR1 and CDR2 are SGHKS and YYEKEE (reference sequence). Trimming took off 7 bases at V and 4 bases at J, with 14 bases between the two ends. The CDR3 has 13 residues. CDR3 region: CASAKGTVYGYTF. The DNA of the CDR3 is TGTGCCAGCGCCAAGGGTACCGTCTATGGCTACACCTTC.

The chain joins TRBV6-6 to TRBJ1-3; D not certain. The germline gives CDR1 MNHNY, CDR2 SVGAGI (reference sequence). The germline V and J ends were trimmed by 4 bases and 0 bases, with 4 bases remaining between them. This CDR3 region has 13 residues. As DNA, the CDR3 is TGTGCCAGCAGTTTCCCCTCTGGAAACACCATATATTTT. Protein product: CASSFPSGNTIYF.

This clone was recorded a few times. This chain joins TRBV28 and TRBJ1-5; no reliable D call. CDR1 MDHEN and CDR2 SYDVKM come from the germline V gene. Trimming left V 5 bases short and J 2 bases short, with 13 bases between. This CDR3 contains 15 residues. CDR3 sequence reads: CASSPSGRGNQPQHF. The CDR3 DNA is TGTGCCAGCAGTCCATCGGGTAGGGGCAATCAGCCCCAGCATTTT.

This clone occurred once. This chain links TRBV5-4 with TRBJ2-7; D gene uncertain. V lost 4 bases, J lost 8 bases, and 10 bases lay in between. Germline CDR1 and CDR2: SGHNT and YYREEE (reference sequence). The CDR3 spans 11 residues. CDR3 protein: CASSALGKQYF. CDR3 DNA sequence: TGTGCCAGCAGCGCCCTGGGTAAGCAGTACTTC. The full variable domain, in which reference TRBV5-4 and TRBJ2-7 provide the parts outside the CDR3, is ETGVTQSPTHLIKTRGQQVTLRCSSQSGHNTVSWYQQALGQGPQFIFQYYREEENGRGNFPPRFSGLQFPNYSSELNVNALELDDSALYLCASSALGKQYFGPGTRLTVT.